The clone carrying this TCR beta chain was found many times. Its antigen is not identified. The V segment lost 6 bases and the J segment 6 bases; nucleotides outside the gene matches: 5. The CDR3 runs to 14 residues. Per germline, CDR1 MDHEN and CDR2 SYDVKM. The data were taken from a study of T cells in Graves' hyperthyroidism and ophthalmopathy. Study outcomes and limitations: Ophthalmopathy was told apart from stable hyperthyroidism by a 13 V-J model.

TCR beta CDR3 region amplification was performed from RNA transcripts. First-round RT-PCR of the TCR CDR3 relied on the HTBI primer set. TCRdb reanalysed the multiplex PCR reads using MiXCR and keeps one entry per CDR3 protein. Of roughly 160,000 distinct CDR3 sequences listed, 9.4% were seen once; the top ten hold approximately 24%. The sample taken for sequencing was blood. The chain uses TRBV28 and TRBJ1-6; 7 bases line up with TRBD1. The clonotype was recovered from a young woman with Graves' hyperthyroidism that later progressed to Graves' ophthalmopathy. The CDR3 reads CASRGTDPNSPLHF. CDR3 DNA: TGTGCCAGCAGAGGGACAGACCCTAATTCACCCCTCCACTTT. The full variable domain, in which reference TRBV28 and TRBJ1-6 provide the parts outside the CDR3, is DVKVTQSSRYLVKRTGEKVFLECVQDMDHENMFWYRQDPGLGLRLIYFSYDVKMKEKGDIPEGYSVSREKKERFSLILESASTNQTSMYLCASRGTDPNSPLHFGNGTRLTVT.